The 17 T cell receptor beta chains reported below all come from one sample, sequenced in a study of blood T cell repertoires in COVID-19. This table comes from immunoSEQ multiplex PCR, and its TCRdb copy is limited to in-frame clones, with some not included. The profile shows 85,000 to 130,000 clones, about 80% of them singletons. Sequences were obtained from peripheral blood. The receptor set was obtained from a woman aged 60-75 years with acute or convalescent COVID-19.

The chain recombines TRBV5-4 with TRBJ2-1, with D possibly TRBD1 on 6 matching bases. V was cut by 0 bases and J by 6 bases, with 7 bases left in between. Per the germline V gene, CDR1 is SGHNT and CDR2 is YYREEE (reference sequence). There are 13 residues in the CDR3. CDR3 loop: CASSLGQANEQFF. The CDR3 DNA reads TGTGCCAGCAGCTTGGGACAGGCCAATGAGCAGTTCTTC.

This rearrangement joins TRBV19 to TRBJ1-4; unclear D gene. Trimming left V 0 bases short and J 4 bases short, with 9 bases between. The CDR3 has 15 amino acids. Germline CDR1 is LNHDA and CDR2 is SQIVND (reference sequence). The CDR3 here is CASSIDLVLNEKLFF. The CDR3 DNA sequence: TGTGCCAGTAGTATAGATCTAGTCCTTAATGAAAAACTGTTTTTT. The full variable domain, with the rest looked up from reference TRBV19 and TRBJ1-4, is DGGITQSPKYLFRKEGQNVTLSCEQNLNHDAMYWYRQDPGQGLRLIYYSQIVNDFQKGDIAEGYSVSREKKESFPLTVTSAQKNPTAFYLCASSIDLVLNEKLFFGSGTQLSVL.

This clone appeared a few times. The chain has TRBV11-2 and TRBJ2-6, with D unclear. V lost 4 bases and J 1 base, leaving 8 bases between the germline ends. This CDR3 has 15 amino acids. CDR1 is SGHAT, CDR2 FQNNGV, per germline. The CDR3 nucleotides are TGTGCCAGCAGCTCCACAGTGTCTGGGGCCAACGTCCTGACTTTC. The encoded protein is CASSSTVSGANVLTF.

This clone was counted once. This chain joins TRBV7-2 and TRBJ2-5; TRBD2 agrees at 8 bases. The germline gives CDR1 SGHTA, CDR2 FQGNSA. J gave up 4 bases and V 4 bases, and 20 bases lay outside the gene matches. The CDR3 is 19 residues long. CDR3 coding DNA: TGTGCCAGCAGCTCTCGGACCGGGACTAGTACGAGCTTAATAGAGACCCAGTACTTC. It is translated as CASSSRTGTSTSLIETQYF. Complete variable domain (other parts from reference TRBV7-2 and TRBJ2-5): GAGVSQSPSNKVTEKGKDVELRCDPISGHTALYWYRQSLGQGLEFLIYFQGNSAPDKSGLPSDRFSAERTGGSVSTLTIQRTQQEDSAVYLCASSSRTGTSTSLIETQYFGPGTRLLVL.

The J gene is TRBJ2-6, the V gene TRBV5-1; unclear D gene. The V end was cut by 2 bases, the J end by 0 bases, with 6 bases between. Germline CDR1 and CDR2: SGHRS and YFSETQ. There are 15 residues in the CDR3. CDR3 in amino acids: CASSFRHSGANVLTF. CDR3 bases: TGCGCCAGCAGCTTCAGGCACTCTGGGGCCAACGTCCTGACTTTC.

This chain joins TRBV4-2 and TRBJ2-5; 15 nucleotides align to TRBD2. V lost 4 bases, J lost 1 base, and 4 bases stayed unmatched. The germline gives CDR1 LGHNA, CDR2 YNFKEQ. The CDR3 loop spans 17 amino acids. The CDR3 loop reads CASSPGTSGGTQETQYF. In DNA, the CDR3 is TGTGCCAGCAGCCCCGGGACTAGCGGGGGGACCCAAGAGACCCAGTACTTC.

The chain uses TRBV9 and TRBJ1-1, with 9 bases that match TRBD1. Germline assignment: CDR1 SGDLS and CDR2 YYNGEE. J gave up 5 bases and V 2 bases, and 7 bases lay outside the gene matches. The CDR3 runs to 15 residues. As DNA, the CDR3 is TGTGCCAGCAGCGTCCCCGGGACAGGGACGACTGAAGCTTTCTTT. Its protein product is CASSVPGTGTTEAFF.

This clone came up once. This chain links TRBV6-5 with TRBJ1-5; 8 positions match TRBD1. The CDR3 spans 14 residues. Germline CDR1 MNHEY, CDR2 SVGAGI. V dropped 4 bases and J dropped 4; count of bases not matched to a gene: 3. The CDR3 is CASSLTGVNQPQHF. CDR3 DNA: TGTGCCAGCAGTTTGACAGGGGTGAATCAGCCCCAGCATTTT.

V gene TRBV27 combines with J gene TRBJ2-7; 11 bases map to TRBD1. Per germline, CDR1 MNHEY and CDR2 SMNVEV (reference sequence). Trimming cost V 7 bases and J 0 bases; bases outside gene matches: 8. The CDR3 has 16 residues. The CDR3 DNA is TGTGCCAGCAAGACTTTCGGGACAGGGGGCTCCTACGAGCAGTACTTC. Amino acid sequence: CASKTFGTGGSYEQYF.

This chain connects TRBV27 to TRBJ2-3; TRBD2 matches at 14 bases. V gave up 5 bases and J gave up 1 base; unmatched junction bases: 11. CDR1 MNHEY and CDR2 SMNVEV come from the germline V gene (reference sequence). The CDR3 contains 19 residues. The CDR3 DNA reads as TGTGCCAGCAGTCCCCTGGGACTAGCGGGAGTGGGTGGCACAGATACGCAGTATTTT. Translated: CASSPLGLAGVGGTDTQYF.

This chain joins TRBV28 and TRBJ1-1, with 9 bases fitting TRBD1. Germline loops: CDR1 MDHEN, CDR2 SYDVKM. V shed 7 bases, J shed 5 bases, and the junction held 5 bases outside the gene matches. This CDR3 has 13 residues. The CDR3 here is CASIRTGVTEAFF. The CDR3 DNA sequence: TGTGCCAGCATTCGGACAGGGGTGACTGAAGCTTTCTTT.

V gene TRBV11-1 combines with J gene TRBJ1-5, with TRBD1 matching over 8 bases. Looked up from germline, CDR1 is SGHAT and CDR2 is FQDESV (reference sequence). The CDR3 is 14 amino acids. Losses at the gene ends were 5 bases for V and 3 bases for J; bases not matched to a gene: 3. CDR3: CASSQTGDNQPQHF. The CDR3 bases are TGTGCCAGCAGCCAGACAGGGGACAATCAGCCCCAGCATTTT.

The chain uses TRBV6-2 or TRBV6-3 and TRBJ1-3; maybe TRBD1 (6 bases). CDR3 length equals 16 residues. The germline V gene encodes CDR1 MNHEY and CDR2 SVGEGT. Trimming removed 2 bases from V and 5 bases from J, with 16 bases in between. The CDR3 DNA reads TGTGCCAGCAGTTACCCCGGGCAGGGGAGAAGAAACACCATATATTTT. Amino acid sequence: CASSYPGQGRRNTIYF.

The rearrangement uses TRBV9 and TRBJ2-3, with 9 bases identical to TRBD2. Germline trimming cut 2 bases from V and 4 bases from J; bases unmatched to any gene: 11. CDR1 SGDLS and CDR2 YYNGEE come from the germline V gene. The CDR3 consists of 17 residues. CDR3 nucleotide sequence: TGTGCCAGCAGCGTGTACGGCGGGAGGGGCGGCCCAGATACGCAGTATTTT. This codes for CASSVYGGRGGPDTQYF.

The V gene is TRBV3-1 (or the pseudogene TRBV3-2), the J gene TRBJ2-3; 9 bases line up with TRBD2. Per the germline V gene, CDR1 is LGHDT and CDR2 is YNNKEL (reference sequence). After removal of 1 base from V and 5 bases from J, the junction contained 4 bases not matched to a gene. The CDR3 is made up of 15 amino acids. The CDR3 reads CASSQGAGGEDTQYF. Here the CDR3 DNA reads TGTGCCAGCAGCCAAGGAGCGGGGGGCGAAGATACGCAGTATTTT.

This sequence joins TRBV3-1 (or the pseudogene TRBV3-2) and TRBJ1-2; unclear D gene. CDR1 and CDR2 from the germline V gene are LGHDT and YNNKEL (reference sequence). The CDR3 is 13 residues long. Trimming removed 3 bases at V and 7 bases at J, with 12 bases between. CDR3 DNA sequence: TGTGCCAGCAGCCATCTAAAAAGTTCTGGCTACACCTTC. Translating gives CASSHLKSSGYTF.

The chain uses TRBV5-1 and TRBJ2-1; 9 nucleotides match TRBD2. This CDR3 is 15 amino acids long. The V and J ends lost 6 bases and 0 bases, in that order; junction bases with no gene match: 4. Germline CDR1 is SGHRS and CDR2 is YFSETQ. This CDR3 is CASTFSGGSYNEQFF. CDR3 DNA: TGCGCCAGCACTTTTAGCGGGGGCTCCTACAATGAGCAGTTCTTC.